This TCR beta chain was recovered during a study of blood T cell repertoires in COVID-19. Study at large: Samples of COVID-19 (acute and convalescent) were obtained from the United States, Italy and Spain. PBMCs, B-cell-depleted T cells, or T cells were the source of the cDNA or gDNA that made up the material.

The CDR3 is made up of 12 amino acids. V gave up 8 bases and J gave up 2 bases, with 12 bases separating them. The germline V gene encodes CDR1 GTSNPN and CDR2 SVGIG (reference sequence). The Seattle site enrolled patients during active infection and followed them longitudinally. In the original workflow: Estimation of nucleated cell counts was performed using reference gene primer amplification. The table came from immunoSEQ multiplex PCR; TCRdb's copy has only in-frame clones and leaves some out. D and trimming were read from the DNA, whereas the V and J calls and clone size are those reported in that table. The sample lists around 300,000 clones, about 93% seen once, with approximately 7.5% in the top ten.

The sequence was obtained from a woman aged 30 to 39 with COVID-19, enrolled during active disease. Sequencing was carried out using peripheral blood. The chain couples TRBV30 to TRBJ1-1; D remains unclear. CDR3 in DNA: TGTGCCACACACCTTAAAAACACTGAAGCTTTCTTT. Its translation: CATHLKNTEAFF.